This TCR beta chain was sequenced for a study of Ad26.COV2.S vaccination and SARS-CoV-2 variants. The study, taken as a whole, reports: Analytic work on TCR breadth and depth might have understated the full extent of total T cell responses. Placebo recipients had lower spike-specific TCR breadth than vaccine recipients. Breadth, reportedly substantial, characterized the spike-specific CD8+ and CD4+ T cell responses after vaccination.

The protocol was immunoSEQ multiplex PCR, while the TCRdb copy is restricted to in-frame clones and leaves out a portion. The data hold nearly 95,000 clones, with 82% observed a single time. This clone was seen only once. Its antigen is undetermined. The germline gives CDR1 SEHNR, CDR2 FQNEAQ (reference sequence). Trimming removed 6 bases from V and 1 base from J; junction bases left unmatched: 0. The CDR3 length is 13 residues. The V call is TRBV7-9, the J call TRBJ2-5; the match to TRBD1 covers 9 bases. The sequences come from peripheral blood, collected after recovery from COVID-19. This receptor was taken from a human donor who had recovered from COVID-19. CDR3 residues: CASRDRGQETQYF. The CDR3 bases are TGTGCCAGCAGGGACAGGGGCCAAGAGACCCAGTACTTC.